This T cell receptor (beta chain) was recorded in a study of CD4+ T cells in melanoma. Study outcomes and limitations: CD8+ T cell, macrophage and B cell function reportedly correlated with neoantigen-specific CD4+ T cells. Diverse differentiation states were reported for melanoma neoantigen-specific CD4+ T cells.

Method: immunoSEQ multiplex PCR; TCRdb's copy keeps in-frame clones and lacks some. The top ten hold roughly 3.3% of the sample, which has about 110,000 clones, 92% seen once. Germline-derived CDR1 and CDR2 are SGHTA and FQGTGA. The CDR3 length is 14 residues. Trimming took 2 bases from V and 9 from J; bases not matched to a gene: 7. As to this clone: The antigen is not known.

The J gene is TRBJ2-5, the V gene TRBV7-3, with 9 bases aligning to TRBD2. The source is a human donor with melanoma. The specimen sequenced was peripheral blood. The CDR3 nucleotides are TGTGCCAGCAGCTTACCCCTAGGCGGGAGGGCCCAGTACTTC. Amino acid sequence: CASSLPLGGRAQYF.